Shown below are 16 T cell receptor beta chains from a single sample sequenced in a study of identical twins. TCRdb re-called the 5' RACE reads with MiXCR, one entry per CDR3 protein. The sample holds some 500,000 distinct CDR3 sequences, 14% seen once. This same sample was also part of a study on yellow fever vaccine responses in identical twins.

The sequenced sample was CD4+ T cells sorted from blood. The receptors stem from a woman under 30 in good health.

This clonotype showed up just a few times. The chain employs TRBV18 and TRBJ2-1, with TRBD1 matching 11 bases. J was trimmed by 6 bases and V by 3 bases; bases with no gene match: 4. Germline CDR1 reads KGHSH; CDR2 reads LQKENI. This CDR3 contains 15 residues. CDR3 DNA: TGTGCCAGCTCACCTGGGACAGGGGGTACCAATGAGCAGTTCTTC. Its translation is CASSPGTGGTNEQFF.

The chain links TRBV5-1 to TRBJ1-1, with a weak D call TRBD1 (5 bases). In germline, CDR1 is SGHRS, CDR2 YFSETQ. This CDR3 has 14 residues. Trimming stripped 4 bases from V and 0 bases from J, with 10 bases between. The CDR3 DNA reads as TGCGCCAGCAGCGGTGGGACCGTGAACACTGAAGCTTTCTTT. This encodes CASSGGTVNTEAFF.

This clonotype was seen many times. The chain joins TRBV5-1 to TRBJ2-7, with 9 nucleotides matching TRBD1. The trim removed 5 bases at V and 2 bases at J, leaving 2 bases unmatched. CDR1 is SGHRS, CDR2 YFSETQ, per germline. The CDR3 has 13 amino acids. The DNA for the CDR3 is TGCGCCAGCAGTTGGACAGGGGCCTACGAGCAGTACTTC. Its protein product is CASSWTGAYEQYF. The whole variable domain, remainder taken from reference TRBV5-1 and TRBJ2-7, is KAGVTQTPRYLIKTRGQQVTLSCSPISGHRSVSWYQQTPGQGLQFLFEYFSETQRNKGNFPGRFSGRQFSNSRSEMNVSTLELGDSALYLCASSWTGAYEQYFGPGTRLTVT.

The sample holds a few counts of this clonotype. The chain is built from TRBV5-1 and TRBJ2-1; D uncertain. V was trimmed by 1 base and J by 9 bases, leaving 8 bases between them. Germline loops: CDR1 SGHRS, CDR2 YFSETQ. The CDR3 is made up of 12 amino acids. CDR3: CASSLSMGEQFF. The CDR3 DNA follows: TGCGCCAGCAGCTTGTCCATGGGTGAGCAGTTCTTC.

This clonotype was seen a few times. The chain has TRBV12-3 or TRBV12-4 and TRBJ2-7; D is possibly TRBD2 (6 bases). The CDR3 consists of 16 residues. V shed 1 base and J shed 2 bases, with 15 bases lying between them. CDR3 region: CASSLGGGDPAYEQYF. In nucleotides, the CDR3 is TGTGCCAGCAGTTTAGGCGGCGGGGACCCGGCCTACGAGCAGTACTTC.

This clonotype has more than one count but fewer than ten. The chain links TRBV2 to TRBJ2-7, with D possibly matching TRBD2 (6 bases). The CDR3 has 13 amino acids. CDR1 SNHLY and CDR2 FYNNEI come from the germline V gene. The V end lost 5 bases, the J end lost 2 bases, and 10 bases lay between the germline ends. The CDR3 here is CASSTGLPYEQYF. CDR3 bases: TGTGCCAGCAGTACGGGACTCCCCTACGAGCAGTACTTC.

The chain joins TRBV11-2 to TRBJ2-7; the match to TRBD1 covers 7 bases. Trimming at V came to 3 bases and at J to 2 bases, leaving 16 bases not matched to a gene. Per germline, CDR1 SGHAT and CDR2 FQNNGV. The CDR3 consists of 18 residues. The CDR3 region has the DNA TGTGCCAGCAGCTTCCACCTATTAACGGGACAGCCAACCTACGAGCAGTACTTC. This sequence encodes CASSFHLLTGQPTYEQYF.

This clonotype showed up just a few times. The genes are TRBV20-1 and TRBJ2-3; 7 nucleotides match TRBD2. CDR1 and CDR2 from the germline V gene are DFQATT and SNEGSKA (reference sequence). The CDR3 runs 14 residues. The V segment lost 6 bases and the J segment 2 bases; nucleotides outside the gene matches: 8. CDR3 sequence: CSAEERGYTDTQYF. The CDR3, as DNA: TGCAGTGCGGAGGAGCGGGGCTACACAGATACGCAGTATTTT.

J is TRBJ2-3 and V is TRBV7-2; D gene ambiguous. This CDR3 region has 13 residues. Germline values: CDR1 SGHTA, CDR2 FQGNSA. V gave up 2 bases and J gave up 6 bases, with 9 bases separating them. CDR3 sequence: CASSLMAPDTQYF. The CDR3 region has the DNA TGTGCCAGCAGCTTAATGGCGCCCGATACGCAGTATTTT.

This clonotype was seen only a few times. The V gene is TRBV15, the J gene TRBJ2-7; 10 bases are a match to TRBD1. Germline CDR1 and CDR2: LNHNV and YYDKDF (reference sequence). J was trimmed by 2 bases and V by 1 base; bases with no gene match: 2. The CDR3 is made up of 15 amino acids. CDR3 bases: TGTGCCACCAGCAGAGTTGGGACAGGGGCCTACGAGCAGTACTTC. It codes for CATSRVGTGAYEQYF.

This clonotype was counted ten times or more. The CDR3 region has the DNA TGCAGTGCTAAGGGTGAAAAACTGTTTTTT. It encodes CSAKGEKLFF. The chain links TRBV20-1 to TRBJ1-4; the D is unclear. This CDR3 spans 10 amino acids. Germline-derived CDR1 and CDR2 are DFQATT and SNEGSKA (reference sequence). Trimming cost V 4 bases and J 7 bases, with 4 bases left between them.

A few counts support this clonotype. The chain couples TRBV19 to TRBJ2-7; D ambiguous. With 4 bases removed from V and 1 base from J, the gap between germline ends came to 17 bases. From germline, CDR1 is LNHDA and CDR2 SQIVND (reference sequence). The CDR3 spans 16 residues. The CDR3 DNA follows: TGTGCCAGTAGTAAAAGGCCGATTGGGATGTCCTACGAGCAGTACTTC. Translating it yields CASSKRPIGMSYEQYF.

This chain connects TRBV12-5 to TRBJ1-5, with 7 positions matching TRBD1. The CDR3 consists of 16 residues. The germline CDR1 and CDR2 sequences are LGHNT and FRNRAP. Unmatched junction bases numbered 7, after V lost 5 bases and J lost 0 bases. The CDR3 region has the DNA TGTGCTAGTGGTCAACGGGACAGCTATAGCAATCAGCCCCAGCATTTT. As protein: CASGQRDSYSNQPQHF.

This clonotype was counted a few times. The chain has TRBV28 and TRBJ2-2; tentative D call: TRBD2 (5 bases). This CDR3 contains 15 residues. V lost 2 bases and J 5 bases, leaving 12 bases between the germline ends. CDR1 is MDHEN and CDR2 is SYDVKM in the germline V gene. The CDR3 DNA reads TGTGCCAGCAGTTTAGGCCTCCGGAGGACCGGGGAGCTGTTTTTT. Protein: CASSLGLRRTGELFF.

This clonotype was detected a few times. As DNA, the CDR3 is TGTGCCAGCAGCTTAGCGGTGGTAAATGAGCAGTTCTTC. Protein: CASSLAVVNEQFF. The J gene is TRBJ2-1, the V gene TRBV7-2; D is unclear. Germline-derived CDR1 and CDR2 are SGHTA and FQGNSA. This CDR3 region has 13 residues. With 0 bases removed from V and 7 bases from J, the gap between germline ends came to 7 bases.

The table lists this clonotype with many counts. CDR3 coding DNA: TGTGCCACCAGTGATACAGGGGCCCCATGGACCCAGCATTTT. Protein: CATSDTGAPWTQHF. The rearrangement uses TRBV24-1 and TRBJ1-5, with TRBD1 matching 7 bases. The CDR3 has 14 amino acids. Per germline, CDR1 KGHDR and CDR2 SFDVKD. Unmatched junction bases numbered 9, after V lost 3 bases and J lost 11 bases.